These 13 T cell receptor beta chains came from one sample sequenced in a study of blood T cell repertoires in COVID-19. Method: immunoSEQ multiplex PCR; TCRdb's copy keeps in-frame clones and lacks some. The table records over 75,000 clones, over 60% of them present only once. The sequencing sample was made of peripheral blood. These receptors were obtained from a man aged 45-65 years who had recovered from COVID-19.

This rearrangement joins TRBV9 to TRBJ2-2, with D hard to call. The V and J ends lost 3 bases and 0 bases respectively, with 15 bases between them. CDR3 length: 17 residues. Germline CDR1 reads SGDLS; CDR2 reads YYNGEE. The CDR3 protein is CASSANNKQPNTGELFF. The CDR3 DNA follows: TGTGCCAGCAGCGCGAATAACAAACAACCGAACACCGGGGAGCTGTTTTTT.

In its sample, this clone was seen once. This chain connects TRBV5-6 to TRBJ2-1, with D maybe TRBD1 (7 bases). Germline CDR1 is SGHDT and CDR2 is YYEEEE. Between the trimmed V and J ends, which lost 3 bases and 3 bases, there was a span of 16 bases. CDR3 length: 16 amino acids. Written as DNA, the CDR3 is TGTGCCAGCAGCTCCAGGGGGGCCGAATTCTACAATGAGCAGTTCTTC. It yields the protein CASSSRGAEFYNEQFF.

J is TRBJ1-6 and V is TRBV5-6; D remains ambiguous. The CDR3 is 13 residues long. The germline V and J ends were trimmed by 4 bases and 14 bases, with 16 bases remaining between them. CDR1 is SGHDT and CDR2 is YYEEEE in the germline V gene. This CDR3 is CASSPDGVGSLHF. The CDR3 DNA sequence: TGTGCCAGCAGCCCGGACGGGGTTGGGTCCCTCCACTTT.

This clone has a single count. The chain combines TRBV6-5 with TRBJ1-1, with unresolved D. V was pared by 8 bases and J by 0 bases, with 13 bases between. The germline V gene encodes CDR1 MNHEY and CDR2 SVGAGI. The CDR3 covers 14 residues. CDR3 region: CASGQQNLNTEAFF. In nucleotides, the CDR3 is TGTGCCAGCGGTCAACAGAACCTGAACACTGAAGCTTTCTTT.

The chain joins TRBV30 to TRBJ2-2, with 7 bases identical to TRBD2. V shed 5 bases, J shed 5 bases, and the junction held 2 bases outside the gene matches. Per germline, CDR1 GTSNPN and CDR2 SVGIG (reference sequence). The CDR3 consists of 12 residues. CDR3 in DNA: TGTGCCTGGGGGAGGGTTACCGGGGAGCTGTTTTTT. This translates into CAWGRVTGELFF.

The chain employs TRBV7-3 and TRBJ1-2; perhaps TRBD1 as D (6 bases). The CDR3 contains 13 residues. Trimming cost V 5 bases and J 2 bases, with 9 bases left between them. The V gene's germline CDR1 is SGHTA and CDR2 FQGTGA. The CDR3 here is CASSPQGNYGYTF. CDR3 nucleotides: TGTGCCAGCAGCCCGCAGGGGAACTATGGCTACACCTTC.

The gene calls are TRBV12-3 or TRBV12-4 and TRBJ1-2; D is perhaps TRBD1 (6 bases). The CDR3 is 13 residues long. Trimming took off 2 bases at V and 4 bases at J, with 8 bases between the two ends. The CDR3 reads CASSLPRGYGYTF. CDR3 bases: TGTGCCAGCAGTTTACCCAGGGGCTATGGCTACACCTTC.

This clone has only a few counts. CDR3 DNA sequence: TGTGCCAGCAGTTACGAACGGGAGACCCAGTACTTC. Translating gives CASSYERETQYF. The chain has TRBV6-2 or TRBV6-3 and TRBJ2-5; D unclear. Between the trimmed V and J ends, which lost 2 bases and 5 bases, there was a span of 6 bases. This CDR3 has 12 residues. CDR1 and CDR2 (germline): MNHEY, SVGEGT.

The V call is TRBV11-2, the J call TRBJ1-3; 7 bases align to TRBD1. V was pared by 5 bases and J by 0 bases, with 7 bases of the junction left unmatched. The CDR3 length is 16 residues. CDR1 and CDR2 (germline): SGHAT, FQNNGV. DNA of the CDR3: TGTGCCAGCAGCCCCCCGACAGGGCGCTCTGGAAACACCATATATTTT. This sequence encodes CASSPPTGRSGNTIYF.

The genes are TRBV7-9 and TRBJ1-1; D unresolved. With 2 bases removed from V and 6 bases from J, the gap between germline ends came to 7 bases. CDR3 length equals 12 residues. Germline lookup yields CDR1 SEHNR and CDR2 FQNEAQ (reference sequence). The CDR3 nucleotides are TGTGCCAGCAGCTTAAGCCGCGCTGAAGCTTTCTTT. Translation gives CASSLSRAEAFF.

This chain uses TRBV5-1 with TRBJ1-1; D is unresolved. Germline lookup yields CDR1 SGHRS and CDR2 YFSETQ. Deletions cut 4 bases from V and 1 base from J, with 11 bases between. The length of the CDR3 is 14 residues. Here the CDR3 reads CASSEDNSNTEAFF. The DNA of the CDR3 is TGCGCCAGCAGCGAAGACAACTCGAACACTGAAGCTTTCTTT.

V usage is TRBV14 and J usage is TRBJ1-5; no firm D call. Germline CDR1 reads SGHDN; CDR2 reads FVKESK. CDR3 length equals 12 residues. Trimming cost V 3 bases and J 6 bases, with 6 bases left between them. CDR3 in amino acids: CASSQGFQPQHF. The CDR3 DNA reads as TGTGCCAGCAGCCAGGGCTTTCAGCCCCAGCATTTT.

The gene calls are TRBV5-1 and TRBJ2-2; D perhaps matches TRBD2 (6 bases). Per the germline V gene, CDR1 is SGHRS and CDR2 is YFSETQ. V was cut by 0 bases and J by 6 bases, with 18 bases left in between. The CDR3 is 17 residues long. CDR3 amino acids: CASSLAVGDFGAGELFF. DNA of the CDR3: TGCGCCAGCAGCTTGGCCGTAGGGGACTTTGGGGCCGGGGAGCTGTTTTTT.